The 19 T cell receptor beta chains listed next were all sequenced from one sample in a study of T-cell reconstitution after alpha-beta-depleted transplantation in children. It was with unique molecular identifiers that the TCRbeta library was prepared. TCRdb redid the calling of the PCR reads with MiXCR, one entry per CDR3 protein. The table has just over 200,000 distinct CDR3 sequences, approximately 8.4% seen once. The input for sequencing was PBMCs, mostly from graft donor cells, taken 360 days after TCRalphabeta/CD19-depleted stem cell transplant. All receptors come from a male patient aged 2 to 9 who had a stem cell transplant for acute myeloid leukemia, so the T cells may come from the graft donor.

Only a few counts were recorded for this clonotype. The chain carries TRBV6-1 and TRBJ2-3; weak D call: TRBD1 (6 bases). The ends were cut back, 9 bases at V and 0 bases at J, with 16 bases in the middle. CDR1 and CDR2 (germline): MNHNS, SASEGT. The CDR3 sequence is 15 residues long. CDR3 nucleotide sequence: TGTGCCAGTTCCGGGACATTGTCTAGCACAGATACGCAGTATTTT. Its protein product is CASSGTLSSTDTQYF.

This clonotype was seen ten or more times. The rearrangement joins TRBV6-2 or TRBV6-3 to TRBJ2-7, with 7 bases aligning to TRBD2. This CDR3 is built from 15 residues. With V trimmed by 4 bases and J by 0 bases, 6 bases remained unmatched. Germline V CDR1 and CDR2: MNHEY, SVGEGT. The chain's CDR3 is CASSFELANSYEQYF. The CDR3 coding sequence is TGTGCCAGCAGTTTTGAACTAGCGAACTCCTACGAGCAGTACTTC.

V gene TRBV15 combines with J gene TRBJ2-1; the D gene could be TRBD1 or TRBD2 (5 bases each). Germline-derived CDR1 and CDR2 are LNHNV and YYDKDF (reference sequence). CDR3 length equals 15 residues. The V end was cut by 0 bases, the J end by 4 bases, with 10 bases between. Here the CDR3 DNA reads TGTGCCACCAGCAGAGAAGGGACGCCTTACAATGAGCAGTTCTTC. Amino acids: CATSREGTPYNEQFF.

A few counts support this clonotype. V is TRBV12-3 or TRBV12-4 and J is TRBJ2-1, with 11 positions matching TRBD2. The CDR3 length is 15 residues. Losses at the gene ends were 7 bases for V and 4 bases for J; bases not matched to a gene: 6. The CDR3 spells CASTVGLAEYNEQFF. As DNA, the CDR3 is TGTGCCAGCACCGTGGGACTAGCGGAGTACAATGAGCAGTTCTTC.

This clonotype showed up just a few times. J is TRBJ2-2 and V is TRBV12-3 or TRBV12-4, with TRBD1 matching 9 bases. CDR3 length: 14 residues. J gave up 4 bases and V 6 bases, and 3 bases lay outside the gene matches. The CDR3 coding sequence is TGTGCCAGCAGGGGGACAGGGACCACCGGGGAGCTGTTTTTT. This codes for CASRGTGTTGELFF.

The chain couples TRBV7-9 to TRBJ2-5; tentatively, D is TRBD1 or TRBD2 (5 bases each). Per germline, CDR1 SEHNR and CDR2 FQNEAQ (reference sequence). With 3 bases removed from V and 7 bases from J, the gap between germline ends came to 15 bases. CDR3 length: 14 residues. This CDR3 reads CASSFAGPEGTQYF. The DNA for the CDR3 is TGTGCCAGCAGCTTTGCAGGGCCCGAGGGGACCCAGTACTTC.

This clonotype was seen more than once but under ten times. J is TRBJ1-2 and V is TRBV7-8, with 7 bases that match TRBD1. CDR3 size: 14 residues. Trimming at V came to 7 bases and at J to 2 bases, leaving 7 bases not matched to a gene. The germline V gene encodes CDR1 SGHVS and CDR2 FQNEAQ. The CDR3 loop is CASTTGTVNYGYTF. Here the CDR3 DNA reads TGTGCCAGCACTACCGGGACAGTGAACTATGGCTACACCTTC.

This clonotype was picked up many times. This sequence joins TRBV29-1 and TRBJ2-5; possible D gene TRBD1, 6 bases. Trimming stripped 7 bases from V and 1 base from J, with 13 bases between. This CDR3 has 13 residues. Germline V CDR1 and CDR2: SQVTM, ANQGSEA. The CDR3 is CSARVGGQETQYF. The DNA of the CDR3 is TGCAGCGCAAGGGTAGGGGGCCAAGAGACCCAGTACTTC.

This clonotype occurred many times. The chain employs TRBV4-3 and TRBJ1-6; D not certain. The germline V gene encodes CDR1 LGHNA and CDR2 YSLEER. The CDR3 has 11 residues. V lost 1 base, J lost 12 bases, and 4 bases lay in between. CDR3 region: CASSQGGPLHF. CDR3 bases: TGCGCCAGCAGCCAAGGTGGACCCCTCCACTTT.

The CDR3 loop is CASRAGNQETQYF. CDR3 sequence (DNA): TGTGCCAGCAGAGCGGGAAACCAAGAGACCCAGTACTTC. The chain uses TRBV12-3 or TRBV12-4 and TRBJ2-5; 7 nucleotides line up with TRBD2. The CDR3 has 13 amino acids. Germline trimming cut 6 bases from V and 0 bases from J; bases unmatched to any gene: 1.

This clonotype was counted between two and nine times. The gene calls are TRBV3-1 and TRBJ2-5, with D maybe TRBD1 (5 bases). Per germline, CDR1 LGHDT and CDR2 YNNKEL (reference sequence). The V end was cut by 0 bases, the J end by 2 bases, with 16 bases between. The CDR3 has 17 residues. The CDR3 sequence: CASSQDLGAALQETQYF. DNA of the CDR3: TGTGCCAGCAGCCAAGATCTAGGGGCCGCACTTCAAGAGACCCAGTACTTC.

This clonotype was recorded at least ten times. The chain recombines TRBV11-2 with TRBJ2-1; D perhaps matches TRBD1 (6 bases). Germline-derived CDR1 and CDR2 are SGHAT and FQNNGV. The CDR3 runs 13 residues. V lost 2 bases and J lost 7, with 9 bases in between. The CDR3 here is CASSLITGNEQFF. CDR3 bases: TGTGCCAGCAGCTTAATCACAGGGAATGAGCAGTTCTTC.

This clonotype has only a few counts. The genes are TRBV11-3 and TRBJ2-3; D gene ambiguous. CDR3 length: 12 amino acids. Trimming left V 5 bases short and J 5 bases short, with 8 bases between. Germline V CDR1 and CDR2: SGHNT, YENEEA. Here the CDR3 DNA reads TGTGCCAGCAGCGAAGGGATAGATACGCAGTATTTT. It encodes CASSEGIDTQYF.

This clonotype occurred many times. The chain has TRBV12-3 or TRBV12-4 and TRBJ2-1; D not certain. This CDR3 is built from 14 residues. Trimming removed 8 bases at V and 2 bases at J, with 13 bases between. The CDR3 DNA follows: TGTGCCAGCCGATTCGGCGGCCCCTACAATGAGCAGTTCTTC. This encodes CASRFGGPYNEQFF.

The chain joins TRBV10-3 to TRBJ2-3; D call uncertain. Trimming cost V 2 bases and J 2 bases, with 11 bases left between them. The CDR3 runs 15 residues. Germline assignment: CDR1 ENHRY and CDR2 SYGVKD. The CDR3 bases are TGTGCCATCAGTGAGGGCCGCGAAGCCACAGATACGCAGTATTTT. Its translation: CAISEGREATDTQYF.

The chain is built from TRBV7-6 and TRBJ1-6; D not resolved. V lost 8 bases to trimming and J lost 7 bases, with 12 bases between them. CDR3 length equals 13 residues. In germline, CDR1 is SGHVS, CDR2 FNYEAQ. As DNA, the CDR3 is TGTGCCAGCGCATGGCAGGAGAATTCACCCCTCCACTTT. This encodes CASAWQENSPLHF. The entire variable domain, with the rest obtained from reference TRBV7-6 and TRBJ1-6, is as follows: GAGVSQSPRYKVTKRGQDVALRCDPISGHVSLYWYRQALGQGPEFLTYFNYEAQQDKSGLPNDRFSAERPEGSISTLTIQRTEQRDSAMYRCASAWQENSPLHFGNGTRLTVT.

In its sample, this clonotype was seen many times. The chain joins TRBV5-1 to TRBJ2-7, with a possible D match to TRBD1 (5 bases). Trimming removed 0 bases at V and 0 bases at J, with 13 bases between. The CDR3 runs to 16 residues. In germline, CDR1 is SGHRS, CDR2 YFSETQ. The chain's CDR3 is CASSLALRASSYEQYF. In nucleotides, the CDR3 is TGCGCCAGCAGCTTGGCCCTCAGGGCCAGCTCCTACGAGCAGTACTTC.

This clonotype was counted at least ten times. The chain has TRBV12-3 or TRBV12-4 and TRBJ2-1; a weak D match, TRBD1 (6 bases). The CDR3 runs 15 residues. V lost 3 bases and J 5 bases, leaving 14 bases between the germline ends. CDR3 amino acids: CASSFETGLDNEQFF. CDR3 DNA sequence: TGTGCCAGCAGTTTCGAGACAGGTTTGGACAATGAGCAGTTCTTC.

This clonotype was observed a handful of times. CDR3: CAWNRDYSLYNEQFF. For the CDR3, the DNA is TGTGCCTGGAACCGGGACTACTCTCTGTACAATGAGCAGTTCTTC. The V and J genes are TRBV30 and TRBJ2-1; 7 bases map to TRBD2. The CDR3 loop spans 15 amino acids. Trimming at V came to 4 bases and at J to 4 bases, leaving 10 bases not matched to a gene. Germline V gene data show CDR1 as GTSNPN and CDR2 as SVGIG (reference sequence). The full variable domain, its missing parts supplied by reference TRBV30 and TRBJ2-1, is SQTIHQWPATLVQPVGSPLSLECTVEGTSNPNLYWYRQAAGRGLQLLFYSVGIGQISSEVPQNLSASRPQDRQFILSSKKLLLSDSGFYLCAWNRDYSLYNEQFFGPGTRLTVL.